Following are 28 T cell receptor beta chains from one sample sequenced in a study of blood T cell repertoires in COVID-19 (dated by TCRdb to 2018 to 2021). The method behind the library was the immunoSEQ multiplex PCR assay. As stored in TCRdb, this immuneACCESS dataset retains in-frame rearrangements with V and J assigned. A fraction of the clones does not appear; measured against another copy, unresolved V genes explain less than half of the discrepancy, and the remainder lacks a known reason. In all, the sample holds fewer than 350,000 clones, and about 91% of those were seen once. The top ten constitute approximately 1.6% of the sample. What was sequenced was peripheral blood. All receptors come from a woman aged 25 to 39 with COVID-19, enrolled during active disease.

J is TRBJ2-1 and V is TRBV21-1; TRBD2, the table's D call, lacks a check against the DNA. TRBV21-1 is classified as a pseudogene. CDR3 size: 14 residues. The DNA for the CDR3 is TGTGCCAGACTAAGGGGACTAGTCATCGATGAGCAGTTCTTC. This codes for CARLRGLVIDEQFF.

The V gene is TRBV2, the J gene TRBJ1-5; D remains unclear. V lost 6 bases to trimming and J lost 6 bases, with 15 bases between them. This CDR3 has 14 amino acids. Germline CDR1 reads SNHLY; CDR2 reads FYNNEI. The CDR3 sequence: CASSGSGFVQPQHF. The CDR3 bases are TGTGCCAGCAGCGGGAGTGGGTTTGTTCAGCCCCAGCATTTT.

The chain combines TRBV24-1 with TRBJ2-1; 7 nucleotides match TRBD2. Germline CDR1 and CDR2: KGHDR and SFDVKD. The CDR3 runs to 15 residues. V lost 5 bases to trimming and J lost 4 bases; unmatched junction nucleotides: 7. Written as DNA, the CDR3 is TGTGCCACCAGTGGTGGGGGGGGACGGTACAATGAGCAGTTCTTC. Translated: CATSGGGGRYNEQFF.

The chain carries TRBV27 and TRBJ1-6; 9 bases map to TRBD1. V lost 5 bases and J lost 2; bases outside the gene matches: 4. Germline CDR1 MNHEY, CDR2 SMNVEV (reference sequence). The CDR3 sequence is 16 residues long. The CDR3 here is CASSLRTGAYNSPLHF. The CDR3 DNA reads as TGTGCCAGCAGTCTTCGGACAGGGGCCTATAATTCACCCCTCCACTTT.

The chain couples TRBV5-4 to TRBJ1-2; weak D call: TRBD1 (6 bases). Trimming took 0 bases from V and 4 from J, leaving 28 bases between them. The germline CDR1 and CDR2 sequences are SGHNT and YYREEE (reference sequence). The CDR3 loop spans 20 amino acids. The CDR3 DNA follows: TGTGCCAGCAGCTTGGGCTTATTGGGGGCCCTTCCATGGGACGGCTATGGCTACACCTTC. The encoded protein is CASSLGLLGALPWDGYGYTF.

V is TRBV6-5 and J is TRBJ1-6, with no clear D. Germline V lookup: CDR1 MNHEY, CDR2 SVGAGI. This CDR3 has 13 amino acids. Trimming shortened V by 6 bases and J by 6 bases, and 9 bases separated the two germline ends. CDR3 nucleotides: TGTGCCAGCAGACAGAAGTTTAATTCACCCCTCCACTTT. It translates to CASRQKFNSPLHF.

The J gene is TRBJ1-2, the V gene TRBV9; 11 positions agree with TRBD1. The CDR3 covers 14 residues. The ends lost 3 bases at V and 7 bases at J; junction bases unmatched: 5. Germline V gives CDR1 SGDLS, CDR2 YYNGEE. CDR3 bases: TGTGCCAGCAGCGGCGGACAGGGGGCGGTTGGCTACACCTTC. Its protein is CASSGGQGAVGYTF.

J is TRBJ1-2 and V is TRBV28; 7 bases are shared with TRBD1. After removal of 2 bases from V and 4 bases from J, the junction contained 7 bases not matched to a gene. In germline, CDR1 is MDHEN, CDR2 SYDVKM. The CDR3 is 15 residues long. The CDR3: CASSLLGGGGYGYTF. The CDR3 nucleotides are TGTGCCAGCAGTTTACTAGGGGGCGGCGGCTATGGCTACACCTTC.

The chain recombines TRBV27 with TRBJ1-6; TRBD1 matches 8 bases. The CDR3 runs to 15 residues. V shed 6 bases, J shed 8 bases, and the junction held 9 bases outside the gene matches. Germline CDR1 reads MNHEY; CDR2 reads SMNVEV (reference sequence). The CDR3 region has the DNA TGTGCCAGCAGGATAAGGGGACAGGTTGATTCACCCCTCCACTTT. Protein: CASRIRGQVDSPLHF.

The chain carries TRBV9 and TRBJ1-4; TRBD1 aligns across 7 bases. This CDR3 is built from 16 residues. Germline trimming cut 4 bases from V and 0 bases from J; bases unmatched to any gene: 6. Germline values: CDR1 SGDLS, CDR2 YYNGEE. CDR3 sequence: CASSRGQLATNEKLFF. The CDR3 coding sequence is TGTGCCAGCAGCAGGGGACAGCTTGCAACTAATGAAAAACTGTTTTTT.

The chain uses TRBV7-9 and TRBJ2-5; 8 nucleotides line up with TRBD2. The ends lost 0 bases at V and 5 bases at J; junction bases unmatched: 2. The CDR3 is 14 amino acids. Germline V CDR1 and CDR2: SEHNR, FQNEAQ (reference sequence). The CDR3 loop reads CASSLATSVETQYF. The CDR3, as DNA: TGTGCCAGCAGCTTAGCGACTAGCGTTGAGACCCAGTACTTC.

The chain carries TRBV4-1 and TRBJ1-1; tentatively, D is TRBD1 (6 bases). Germline V gene sequence: CDR1 MGHRA, CDR2 YSYEKL. CDR3 length equals 17 residues. Trimming left V 2 bases short and J 1 base short, with 17 bases between. As DNA, the CDR3 is TGCGCCAGCAGCCAACCATTTGGGGGCAGGGCGAACACTGAAGCTTTCTTT. Protein: CASSQPFGGRANTEAFF.

The chain combines TRBV7-9 with TRBJ2-2; 9 nucleotides align to TRBD1. The CDR3 runs 18 residues. Germline trimming cut 11 bases from V and 5 bases from J; bases unmatched to any gene: 21. Germline V gives CDR1 SEHNR, CDR2 FQNEAQ (reference sequence). As DNA, the CDR3 is TGTGCCGTCAAGAAGAGCTCGGGACAGGGAATAAGAACCGGGGAGCTGTTTTTT. It specifies CAVKKSSGQGIRTGELFF.

This clone has a handful of counts. CDR3 sequence reads: CASSRDRGNEQFF. The CDR3 region has the DNA TGTGCCAGCAGCCGGGACAGGGGCAATGAGCAGTTCTTC. This chain links TRBV7-2 with TRBJ2-1; TRBD1 aligns across 10 bases. Germline assignment: CDR1 SGHTA and CDR2 FQGNSA. The J segment lost 6 bases and the V segment lost 5 bases, leaving 1 base of the junction unmatched. CDR3 length: 13 residues. Full variable domain (outside the CDR3, taken from reference TRBV7-2 and TRBJ2-1): GAGVSQSPSNKVTEKGKDVELRCDPISGHTALYWYRQSLGQGLEFLIYFQGNSAPDKSGLPSDRFSAERTGGSVSTLTIQRTQQEDSAVYLCASSRDRGNEQFFGPGTRLTVL.

J is TRBJ1-4 and V is TRBV19; D uncertain. The germline gives CDR1 LNHDA, CDR2 SQIVND (reference sequence). Between the trimmed V and J ends, which lost 6 bases and 10 bases, there was a span of 9 bases. The CDR3 length is 11 residues. The DNA for the CDR3 is TGTGCCAGTAGCGGGGAAGGAAAACTGTTTTTT. As protein: CASSGEGKLFF.

In this sample, this clone turned up once. CDR3 loop: CASRGQFEAFF. The CDR3 DNA reads TGTGCCAGCAGGGGACAGTTTGAAGCTTTCTTT. This chain links TRBV28 with TRBJ1-1; 7 bases are a match to TRBD1. This CDR3 has 11 amino acids. V lost 6 bases, J lost 7 bases, and 2 bases stayed unmatched. Germline V lookup: CDR1 MDHEN, CDR2 SYDVKM.

This chain uses TRBV14 with TRBJ1-6; D remains unclear. The CDR3 is made up of 16 amino acids. Trimming shortened V by 0 bases and J by 3 bases, and 9 bases separated the two germline ends. Germline values: CDR1 SGHDN, CDR2 FVKESK. The CDR3 protein is CASSQDRNSYNSPLHF. As DNA, the CDR3 is TGTGCCAGCAGCCAAGATCGTAACAGCTATAATTCACCCCTCCACTTT.

V usage is TRBV20-1 and J usage is TRBJ1-1; D may be TRBD1 (6 bases). The germline V and J ends were trimmed by 0 bases and 11 bases, with 10 bases remaining between them. Germline V CDR1 and CDR2: DFQATT, SNEGSKA (reference sequence). The CDR3 has 11 amino acids. CDR3 bases: TGCAGTGCTAGAGATCAGGGGATGGCTTTCTTT. Translating it yields CSARDQGMAFF.

J is TRBJ2-1 and V is TRBV6-5; possible D gene TRBD2, 6 bases. The V end was cut by 6 bases, the J end by 2 bases, with 14 bases between. CDR3 length equals 15 residues. The V gene's germline CDR1 is MNHEY and CDR2 SVGAGI. The CDR3 sequence: CASRRRGNAYNEQFF. The CDR3 DNA follows: TGTGCCAGCAGGCGGAGGGGTAACGCCTACAATGAGCAGTTCTTC.

This clone was seen a handful of times. The chain recombines TRBV4-2 with TRBJ2-3, with 11 positions matching TRBD2. This CDR3 is built from 17 residues. The J segment lost 5 bases and the V segment lost 0 bases, leaving 7 bases of the junction unmatched. Germline loops: CDR1 LGHNA, CDR2 YNFKEQ. The CDR3 nucleotides read TGTGCCAGCAGCCAAGACGGGACTAGCGGTAAGGGAGATACGCAGTATTTT. Translation: CASSQDGTSGKGDTQYF.

The count of this clone is one. The chain uses TRBV19 and TRBJ2-1; 10 bases align to TRBD2. The CDR3 loop spans 18 amino acids. The germline CDR1 and CDR2 sequences are LNHDA and SQIVND (reference sequence). Trimming cost V 3 bases and J 0 bases; bases outside gene matches: 8. Here the CDR3 DNA reads TGTGCCAGTAGTATCCTAGCGGGGGTTCCCAGCTCCTACAATGAGCAGTTCTTC. Its translation: CASSILAGVPSSYNEQFF.

This chain joins TRBV4-2 and TRBJ1-3, with D hard to call. V was trimmed by 0 bases and J by 0 bases, leaving 9 bases between them. The CDR3 contains 16 residues. Germline values: CDR1 LGHNA, CDR2 YNFKEQ. CDR3 DNA: TGTGCCAGCAGCCAAGACGCCACTAACTCTGGAAACACCATATATTTT. It codes for CASSQDATNSGNTIYF.

The chain carries TRBV4-1 and TRBJ2-7, with D perhaps matching TRBD2 (5 bases). CDR3 length: 16 residues. Germline values: CDR1 MGHRA, CDR2 YSYEKL. The V and J ends lost 0 bases and 4 bases respectively, with 16 bases between them. CDR3 sequence: CASSQEALSGLYEQYF. The CDR3 nucleotides read TGCGCCAGCAGCCAAGAGGCGCTGAGCGGCCTGTACGAGCAGTACTTC.

V and J are TRBV7-6 and TRBJ2-4; TRBD2 matches 8 bases. The V and J ends lost 5 bases and 0 bases, in that order; junction bases with no gene match: 6. The CDR3 length is 16 residues. Germline V gene sequence: CDR1 SGHVS, CDR2 FNYEAQ. The CDR3 coding sequence is TGTGCCAGCAGCCCTCGGGAGGGAATAGCCAAAAACATTCAGTACTTC. Protein: CASSPREGIAKNIQYF. The variable domain in full, with the rest retrieved from reference TRBV7-6 and TRBJ2-4, is GAGVSQSPRYKVTKRGQDVALRCDPISGHVSLYWYRQALGQGPEFLTYFNYEAQQDKSGLPNDRFSAERPEGSISTLTIQRTEQRDSAMYRCASSPREGIAKNIQYFGAGTRLSVL.

The chain joins TRBV25-1 to TRBJ2-3, with D possibly being TRBD1 (6 bases). The CDR3 consists of 14 residues. Germline-derived CDR1 and CDR2 are MGHDK and SYGVNS. With 3 bases removed from V and 8 bases from J, the gap between germline ends came to 15 bases. In nucleotides, the CDR3 is TGTGCCAGCAGTGATCTGACAGGAATCCGTACGCAGTATTTT. Protein: CASSDLTGIRTQYF.

This chain uses TRBV19 with TRBJ2-7; 10 bases line up with TRBD1. The CDR3 spans 15 residues. Per germline, CDR1 LNHDA and CDR2 SQIVND (reference sequence). V shed 4 bases and J 2 bases; nucleotides not matched to a gene: 5. The CDR3 coding sequence is TGTGCCAGTAGTAGATCCGGGACAGGGGCCTACGAGCAGTACGTC. Encoded protein: CASSRSGTGAYEQYV.

This chain joins TRBV7-9 and TRBJ2-5, with 10 bases that match TRBD1. The length of the CDR3 is 16 residues. The germline CDR1 and CDR2 sequences are SEHNR and FQNEAQ (reference sequence). V dropped 3 bases and J dropped 5; count of bases not matched to a gene: 9. This CDR3 is CASSLVRQGARETQYF. CDR3 DNA: TGTGCCAGCAGCTTGGTGAGACAGGGGGCGAGGGAGACCCAGTACTTC.

V and J are TRBV19 and TRBJ1-1, with 9 bases fitting TRBD1. CDR1 LNHDA and CDR2 SQIVND come from the germline V gene (reference sequence). Trimming took 5 bases from V and 6 from J; bases not matched to a gene: 13. This CDR3 is 16 amino acids long. In DNA, the CDR3 is TGTGCCAGTAGTTCCCACCCGGGACAGGGAATCGCTGAAGCTTTCTTT. Amino acid sequence: CASSSHPGQGIAEAFF.